The TCR beta chain described here comes from a study of cytomegalovirus exposure and HLA in healthy donors (dated by TCRdb to about 2017). Describing the broader study: According to an earlier analysis of 587 of the donors, about 179 million T cells yielded 117 million unique TCR beta sequences and about 280 Gb of sequence data. About 300 gigabases of sequencing data and some 85 million unique TCR sequences were included in an early release covering about 620 HLA-typed donors. A few DR-DQ haplotypes were handled as single units for association and clustering because linkage in the cohort was strong. The study aimed to test whether signatures of past pathogen exposure could be identified by cataloging public T cell receptors. To study patterns of TCR occurrence, a later analysis re-analyzed previously published TCR beta repertoires from around 660 donors and added high-resolution HLA genotyping. The study used immunosequencing to profile the T cell repertoires of about 670 subjects and linked those repertoires to cytomegalovirus serostatus. Along with the approximately 700-subject first cohort, a separate validation cohort of 120 different subjects was used. All discovery cohort repertoires had been generated on a single sequencing platform. An earlier analysis of some 500 of the donors applied high-throughput TCR beta sequencing to assess whether each TCR beta V gene segment acted as functional or pseudogenic. Among 398 genotyped donors of the cohort, an average of about 240,000 unique TCR beta nucleotide sequences was sequenced per donor, of which about 19% were non-productive. Among the roughly 400 genotyped donors, around 81% belonged to the genetic ancestry cluster associated with self-reported Caucasian donors. HLA typing covered class I and class II loci at four-digit resolution. Typing coverage varied by locus: about 629-630 donors for A, B, C, DRB1 and DQB1; approximately 560 for DQA1; over 600 for DPA1; under 490 for DPB1. Donor age, sex, ethnicity and CMV serostatus were compiled together with the repertoire data. A later genetic analysis took genome-wide SNP genotypes for about three fifths of the roughly 670 donors and used that subset as a discovery cohort. High-throughput TCR immunosequencing, statistical association of individual TCRs with disease status, and machine learning were combined to predict cytomegalovirus infection status. The later analysis used no new phenotypic data to find candidate immune exposures, relying instead on TCR beta sequences and their occurrence across donors.

For this clone: What antigen it recognizes has not been identified. No base qualities exist here, and no much larger clone lies one base off it.

In total, 666 healthy bone marrow donors made up the cohort. All cohort members were sampled while nominally healthy, although unrecorded immune exposures were likely present. The donor tested CMV seropositive, placing the donor among the roughly 270 seropositive members of the cohort. A peripheral blood sample was collected from each donor, and TCR beta sequencing was performed on peripheral blood mononuclear cells. The Qiagen DNeasy Blood Extraction Kit was used to extract genomic DNA from the blood cell samples. The germline V gene encodes CDR1 MDHEN and CDR2 SYDVKM. For this chain, trimming is 4 bases at the V end and 2 bases at the J end, and the number of junction bases without a gene match is 14. From the cysteine up to the phenylalanine, the CDR3 has a length of 17 residues. Only the CDR3 DNA is retained, 51 bases long and in frame from the first base. Overall study results and their limits: According to a later analysis, TCR association rates differed among HLA loci, with DRB1 alleles showing the most associated TCRs and HLA-C alleles showing the fewest. An earlier analysis of several hundred of the donors showed that most TCR beta V segments appeared in productive rearrangements either about 90% or about 30% of the time, which broadly matched IMGT annotations. Some IMGT-functional V segments, including TRBV6-2 and TRBV6-3, could not be told apart with the 87-base-pair reads, so those segments were excluded. Presence/absence analyses assumed roughly uniform sequencing depth across donors, an assumption that may not hold. In a later genetic analysis, fewer N-insertions in productive TCRs were reported among donors in an Asian-associated ancestry cluster than the roughly 700-donor mean. Only TCR beta chains were sequenced in this cohort, and the absence of alpha or paired-chain data limited detectable features. Across donors, most TCR sequences were observed very rarely, whereas some public TCRs were present in many individuals. The classifier was reported to diagnose cytomegalovirus status with high specificity and sensitivity in both the original cohort and the validation cohort. In the study, approximately 160 TCR beta chains were listed as associated with cytomegalovirus. It was suggested by the authors that the approach could potentially be generalized to other disease states and immunological phenotypes. A later analysis associated 16,951 TCR beta sequences with specific HLA alleles at a false discovery rate of 0.05. Several of the top co-occurrence clusters appeared to be linked to parvovirus B19, influenza, CMV and Epstein-Barr virus, according to a later analysis. A later genetic analysis associated a missense DCLRE1C variant with V-gene and J-gene trimming of TCR beta chains, and an independent cohort replicated the association. A further reported finding was that TCR beta sequences accurately predicted the HLA-A and HLA-B alleles for most subjects in the first cohort. When HLA alleles, especially DR and DQ, strongly co-occurred, TCR associations were difficult to assign to individual alleles. Over 15 rarely observed V segments, including chromosome 9 orphons, were excluded from the earlier analysis of a few hundred of the donors because counts were too low. In vitro tests confirmed that a few of the cytomegalovirus-associated TCR beta chains recognize cytomegalovirus antigens. Correlated functional status among segregating V segments might be attributable to linkage disequilibrium, but an unknown experimental factor could not be ruled out. In a later analysis, most CMV-associated TCR beta chains were found to appear HLA-restricted, with HLA associations seemingly driven largely by CMV exposure. Because HLA typing was unavailable for some donors at each locus, only the typed subset was used in association tests. Immune exposure information for the cohort was limited to CMV serostatus. A cluster of highly shared sequence variants was judged likely to be a technical artifact of the sequencing pipeline. In a later analysis, HLA-associated TCR beta chains showed more clonal expansion and lower generation probabilities than non-associated chains that were equally common.

Receptors were amplified or captured by the immunoSEQ multiplex PCR assay. The multiplex PCR relied on a mix of 60 forward primers for TCR Vbeta segments and 13 reverse primers for TCR Jbeta segments. The CDR3 region of rearranged TCR beta genes was amplified from genomic DNA by a multiplex PCR assay. On the Illumina HiSeq System, the amplified TCR beta libraries were sequenced as 87-base-pair reads. As for the authors' bioinformatics: A later analysis tallied roughly 80 million unique TCR beta chains across the 666 repertoires, and 10 million to 11 million of those chains were shared by two or more donors. A nearest-neighbor algorithm error-corrected the raw reads and collapsed the reads into unique sequences, merging closely related sequences to remove PCR and sequencing errors. Alignment of CDR3 sequences to IMGT reference sequences was used to assign V, D and J gene segments. For a sequence to be retained, a match of at least six nucleotides was required to both a V gene segment and a J gene segment. Rearrangements were classified as productive when the CDR3 lacked stop codons and remained in frame with V and J, and all other rearrangements were classified as non-productive. CDR3 was defined according to IMGT convention as the region running from the second conserved V-encoded cysteine to the conserved J-encoded phenylalanine. In an earlier analysis of more than 550 of the donors, sequences lacking an unambiguous match to a single V gene segment were excluded. An earlier analysis of a few hundred of the donors called V segments functional above 56.7% productive rearrangements and segregating when the between-donor standard deviation exceeded 5%. To diagnose cytomegalovirus status from the catalog of TCR beta chain sequences, a statistical classification framework was built. In a later analysis, TCR nucleotide sequences were compared against IMGT/GENE-DB human TR gene sequences so that V and J genes could be assigned. In a later analysis, CDR3 sequences and most-parsimonious VDJ recombination scenarios were assigned using the TCRdist pipeline. In a later analysis, every TCR beta chain was defined by the combination of its CDR3 amino acid sequence and its V-gene family, and reads without a unique V-gene family were dropped. As a way to deal with suspected cross-contamination and a sequencing artifact, a later analysis dropped 450 to 600 nucleotide sequences that were highly shared and had low generation probability. In a later analysis, a clonal expansion index for each public chain was calculated from normalized within-repertoire ranks of inferred template counts. In a later analysis, generation probabilities were computed using a VDJ recombination model fitted to out-of-frame rearrangements, and the results were checked against IGoR. In a later analysis, TCR-TCR, TCR-HLA and TCR-CMV co-occurrence was scored with hypergeometric tests, and a repertoire-size bias correction was applied to TCR pairs. False discovery rates were estimated in a later analysis by permuting HLA or CMV assignments 20 times. A later analysis grouped co-occurring TCRs with DBSCAN, adding TCRdist sequence similarity when clustering within HLA-allele-positive subsets. For co-occurrence clustering, repertoires with fewer than 30,000 or more than 120,000 public chains were excluded, along with several repertoires with anomalous nucleotide sharing. In TCRdb, the immuneACCESS table is reduced to in-frame sequences with V and J assigned. These tables do not hold every clone; where another copy was compared, an unresolved V gene accounts for under half, and the others remain unexplained. The DNA was the basis for D and trimming; V, J and clone size are from that table. This sample has around 190,000 clones in its table, and more than 70% of those were observed once. The biggest ten clones account for approximately 4.6% of the sample.

The chain is made from TRBV28 and TRBJ2-7, and TRBD1 aligns with 7 junction nucleotides. The sample comprised PBMCs. This receptor was obtained from a man aged 25 to 45 in good health and CMV-seropositive. The CDR3: CASSSPVPGDSAYEQYF. The DNA is TGTGCCAGCAGTTCCCCGGTCCCCGGGGACAGCGCCTACGAGCAGTACTTC. Reference TRBV28 and TRBJ2-7 proteins supply the regions before and after the CDR3; the full variable domain is: DVKVTQSSRYLVKRTGEKVFLECVQDMDHENMFWYRQDPGLGLRLIYFSYDVKMKEKGDIPEGYSVSREKKERFSLILESASTNQTSMYLCASSSPVPGDSAYEQYFGPGTRLTVT.